This TCR beta chain was recorded in a study of OX40 agonist ivuxolimab in advanced cancers. For this clone: Its antigen is currently unknown.

Sequenced by immunoSEQ multiplex PCR; TCRdb stores in-frame clones only, minus some. The profile covers some 100,000 clones, with around 90% appearing a single time and approximately 0.16% taken by the ten largest. The germline V gene encodes CDR1 ENHRY and CDR2 SYGVKD. This CDR3 spans 14 amino acids. The germline V and J ends were trimmed by 2 bases and 13 bases, with 15 bases remaining between them. Study-wide results and limits: Individuals who were partial responders at 0.1-3.0 mg/kg had clonal expansion that ranked among the lowest.

The material was CD4+ or CD8+ T cells sorted from blood, obtained in a trial of the OX40 agonist ivuxolimab. The J gene is TRBJ1-6, the V gene TRBV10-3, with D perhaps matching TRBD1 (5 bases). This receptor was identified in an adult with an advanced solid tumor such as melanoma, head and neck, liver or kidney cancer. This CDR3 reads CAISEGTDISPLHF. The CDR3 DNA sequence: TGTGCCATCAGTGAGGGGACTGACATTTCGCCCCTCCACTTT.